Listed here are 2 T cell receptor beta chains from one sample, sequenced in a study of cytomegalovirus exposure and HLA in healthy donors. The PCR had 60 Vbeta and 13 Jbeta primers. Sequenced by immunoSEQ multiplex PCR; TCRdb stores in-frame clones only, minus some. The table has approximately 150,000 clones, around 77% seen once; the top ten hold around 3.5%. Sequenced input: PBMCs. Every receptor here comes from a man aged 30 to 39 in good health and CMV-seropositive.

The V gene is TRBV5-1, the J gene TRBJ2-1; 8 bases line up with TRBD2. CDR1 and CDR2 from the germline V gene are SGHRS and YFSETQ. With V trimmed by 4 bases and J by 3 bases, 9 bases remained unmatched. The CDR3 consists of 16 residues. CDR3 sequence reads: CASSPSGSGGYNEQFF. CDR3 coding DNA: TGCGCCAGCAGCCCCTCGGGCAGCGGGGGCTACAATGAGCAGTTCTTC.

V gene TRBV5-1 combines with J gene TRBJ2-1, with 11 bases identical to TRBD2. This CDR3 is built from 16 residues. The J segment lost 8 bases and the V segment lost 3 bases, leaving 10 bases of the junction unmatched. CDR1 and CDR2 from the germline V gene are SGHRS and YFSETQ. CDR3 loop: CASSYTSGGRGHEQFF. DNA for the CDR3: TGCGCCAGCAGCTACACTAGCGGGGGTCGGGGGCATGAGCAGTTCTTC.